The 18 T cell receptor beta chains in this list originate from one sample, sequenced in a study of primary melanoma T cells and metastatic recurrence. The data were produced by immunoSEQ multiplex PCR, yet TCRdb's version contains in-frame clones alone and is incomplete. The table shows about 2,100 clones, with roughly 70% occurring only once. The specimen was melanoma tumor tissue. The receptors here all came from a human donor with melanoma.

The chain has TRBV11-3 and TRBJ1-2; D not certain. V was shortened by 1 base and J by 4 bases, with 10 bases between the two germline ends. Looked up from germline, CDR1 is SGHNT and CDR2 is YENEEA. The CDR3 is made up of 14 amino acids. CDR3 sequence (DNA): TGTGCCAGCAGCTTAGTTAGGCAGCCCTATGGCTACACCTTC. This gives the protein CASSLVRQPYGYTF.

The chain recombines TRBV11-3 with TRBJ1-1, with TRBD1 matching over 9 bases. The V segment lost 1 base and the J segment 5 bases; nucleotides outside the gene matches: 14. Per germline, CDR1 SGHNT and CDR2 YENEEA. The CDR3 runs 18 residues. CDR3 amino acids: CASSLGPAFGQGNTEAFF. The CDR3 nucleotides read TGTGCCAGCAGCTTAGGTCCCGCATTTGGACAGGGGAATACTGAAGCTTTCTTT.

CDR3 region: CASGLVRGEVYTEAFF. In DNA, the CDR3 is TGTGCTAGTGGTTTGGTACGGGGGGAAGTGTACACTGAAGCTTTCTTT. V usage is TRBV12-5 and J usage is TRBJ1-1; TRBD1 is a possible D gene (5 bases). Trimming took 0 bases from V and 3 from J, leaving 14 bases between them. Germline V lookup: CDR1 LGHNT, CDR2 FRNRAP. The CDR3 length is 16 residues.

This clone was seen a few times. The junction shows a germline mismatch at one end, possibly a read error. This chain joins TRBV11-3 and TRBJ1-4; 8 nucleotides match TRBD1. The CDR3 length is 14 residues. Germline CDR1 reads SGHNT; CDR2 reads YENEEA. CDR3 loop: CASSLDRGDEKLFF. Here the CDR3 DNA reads TGTGCCAGCAGCCTAGACAGGGGAGATGAAAAACTGTTTTTT.

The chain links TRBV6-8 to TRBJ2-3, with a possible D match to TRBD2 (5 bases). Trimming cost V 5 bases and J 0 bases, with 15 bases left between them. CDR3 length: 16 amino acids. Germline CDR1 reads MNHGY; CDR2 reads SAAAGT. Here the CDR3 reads CASSDLDFTSTDTQYF. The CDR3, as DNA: TGTGCCAGCAGTGATTTGGACTTCACTAGCACAGATACGCAGTATTTT.

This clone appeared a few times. CDR3 coding DNA: TGTGCCACCAGCAGAGATCCCACGGCAGCCTACGAGCAGTACTTC. Residues: CATSRDPTAAYEQYF. The gene calls are TRBV15 and TRBJ2-7; D ambiguous. V was trimmed by 0 bases and J by 2 bases, leaving 11 bases between them. This CDR3 has 15 residues. Germline CDR1 and CDR2: LNHNV and YYDKDF (reference sequence).

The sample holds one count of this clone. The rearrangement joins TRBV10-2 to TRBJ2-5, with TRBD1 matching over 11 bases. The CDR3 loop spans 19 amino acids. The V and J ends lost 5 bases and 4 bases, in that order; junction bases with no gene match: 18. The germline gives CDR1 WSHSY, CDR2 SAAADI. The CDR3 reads CASSSPPPDRGLGRETQYF. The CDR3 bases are TGCGCCAGCAGTTCTCCCCCCCCGGACAGGGGGCTCGGTAGAGAGACCCAGTACTTC.

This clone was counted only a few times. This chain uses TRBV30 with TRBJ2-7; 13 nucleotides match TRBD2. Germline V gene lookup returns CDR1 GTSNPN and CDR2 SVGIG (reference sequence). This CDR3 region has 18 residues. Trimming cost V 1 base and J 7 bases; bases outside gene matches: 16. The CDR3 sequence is CAWSGLGLAGVGSGEQYF. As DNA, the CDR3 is TGTGCCTGGAGTGGATTAGGACTAGCGGGAGTGGGTTCAGGAGAGCAGTACTTC. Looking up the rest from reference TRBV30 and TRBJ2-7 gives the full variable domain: SQTIHQWPATLVQPVGSPLSLECTVEGTSNPNLYWYRQAAGRGLQLLFYSVGIGQISSEVPQNLSASRPQDRQFILSSKKLLLSDSGFYLCAWSGLGLAGVGSGEQYFGPGTRLTVT.

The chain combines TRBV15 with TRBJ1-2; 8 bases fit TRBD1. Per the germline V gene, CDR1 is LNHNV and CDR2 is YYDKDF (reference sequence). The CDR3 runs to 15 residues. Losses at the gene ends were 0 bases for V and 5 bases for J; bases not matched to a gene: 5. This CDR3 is CATSRDTGGPYGYTF. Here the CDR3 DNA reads TGTGCCACCAGCAGAGACACAGGGGGGCCTTATGGCTACACCTTC.

CDR3 nucleotides: TGTGCCAGCAGCTTGGCCGGGACTAGCTGGAATGAGCAGTTCTTC. The encoded protein is CASSLAGTSWNEQFF. The rearrangement uses TRBV11-3 and TRBJ2-1, with 9 bases that match TRBD2. CDR3 length equals 15 residues. With V trimmed by 3 bases and J by 7 bases, 7 bases remained unmatched. Germline V CDR1 and CDR2: SGHNT, YENEEA. Full variable domain (outside the CDR3, taken from reference TRBV11-3 and TRBJ2-1): EAGVVQSPRYKIIEKKQPVAFWCNPISGHNTLYWYLQNLGQGPELLIRYENEEAVDDSQLPKDRFSAERLKGVDSTLKIQPAELGDSAVYLCASSLAGTSWNEQFFGPGTRLTVL.

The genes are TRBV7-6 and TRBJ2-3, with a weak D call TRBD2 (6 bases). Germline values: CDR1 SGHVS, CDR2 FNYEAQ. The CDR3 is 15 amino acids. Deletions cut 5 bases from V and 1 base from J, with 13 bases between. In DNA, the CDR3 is TGTGCCAGCAGCCGGGACGGACTACGCACAGATACGCAGTATTTT. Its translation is CASSRDGLRTDTQYF.

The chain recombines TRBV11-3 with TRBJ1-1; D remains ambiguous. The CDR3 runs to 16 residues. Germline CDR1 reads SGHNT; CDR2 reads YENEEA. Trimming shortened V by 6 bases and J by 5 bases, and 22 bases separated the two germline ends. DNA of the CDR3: TGTGCCAGCAGTTTGATTGGGGTGGGTTCTGGGACTGAAGCTTTCTTT. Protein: CASSLIGVGSGTEAFF. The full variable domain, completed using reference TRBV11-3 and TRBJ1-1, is EAGVVQSPRYKIIEKKQPVAFWCNPISGHNTLYWYLQNLGQGPELLIRYENEEAVDDSQLPKDRFSAERLKGVDSTLKIQPAELGDSAVYLCASSLIGVGSGTEAFFGQGTRLTVV.

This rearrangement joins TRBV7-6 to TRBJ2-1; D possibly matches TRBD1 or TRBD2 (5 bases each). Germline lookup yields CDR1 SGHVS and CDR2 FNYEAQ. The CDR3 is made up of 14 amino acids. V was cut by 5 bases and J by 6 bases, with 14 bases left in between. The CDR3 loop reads CASSHRDLINEQFF. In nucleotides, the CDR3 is TGTGCCAGCAGCCACCGGGACCTTATCAATGAGCAGTTCTTC. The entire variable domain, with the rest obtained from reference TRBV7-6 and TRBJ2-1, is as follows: GAGVSQSPRYKVTKRGQDVALRCDPISGHVSLYWYRQALGQGPEFLTYFNYEAQQDKSGLPNDRFSAERPEGSISTLTIQRTEQRDSAMYRCASSHRDLINEQFFGPGTRLTVL.

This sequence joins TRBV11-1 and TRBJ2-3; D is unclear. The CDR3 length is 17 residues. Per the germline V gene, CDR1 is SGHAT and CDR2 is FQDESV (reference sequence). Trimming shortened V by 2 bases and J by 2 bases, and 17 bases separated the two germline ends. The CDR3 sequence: CASSLTAPPSPTDTQYF. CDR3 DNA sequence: TGTGCCAGCAGCTTAACGGCTCCCCCCTCCCCCACAGATACGCAGTATTTT.

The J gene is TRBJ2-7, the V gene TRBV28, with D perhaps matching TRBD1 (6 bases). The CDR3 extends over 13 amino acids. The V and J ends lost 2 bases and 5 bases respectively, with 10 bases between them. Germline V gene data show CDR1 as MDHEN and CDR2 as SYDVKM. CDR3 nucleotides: TGTGCCAGCAGTTTACGACAGGCCCACGAGCAGTACTTC. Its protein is CASSLRQAHEQYF.

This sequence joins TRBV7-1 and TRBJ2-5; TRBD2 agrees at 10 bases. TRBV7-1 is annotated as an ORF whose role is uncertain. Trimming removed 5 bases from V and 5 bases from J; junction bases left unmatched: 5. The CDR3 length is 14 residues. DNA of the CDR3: TGTGCCAGCAGCGTTAGCGGGGGGCGCGAGACCCAGTACTTC. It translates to CASSVSGGRETQYF.

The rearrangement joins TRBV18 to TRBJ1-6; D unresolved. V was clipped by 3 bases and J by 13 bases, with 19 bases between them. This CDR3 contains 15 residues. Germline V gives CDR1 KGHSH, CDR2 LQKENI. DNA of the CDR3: TGTGCCAGCTCACCCAAATGGGCCTCACACATCCCCCTCCACTTT. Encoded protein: CASSPKWASHIPLHF.

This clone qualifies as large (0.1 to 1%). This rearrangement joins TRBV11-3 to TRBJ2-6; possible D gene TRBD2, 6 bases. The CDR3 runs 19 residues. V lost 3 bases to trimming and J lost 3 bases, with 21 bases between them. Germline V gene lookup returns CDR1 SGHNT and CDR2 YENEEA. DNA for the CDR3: TGTGCCAGCAGCTTTTCGGTGCAGGGAGGTGCTCTTGGGGCCAACGTCCTGACTTTC. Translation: CASSFSVQGGALGANVLTF.